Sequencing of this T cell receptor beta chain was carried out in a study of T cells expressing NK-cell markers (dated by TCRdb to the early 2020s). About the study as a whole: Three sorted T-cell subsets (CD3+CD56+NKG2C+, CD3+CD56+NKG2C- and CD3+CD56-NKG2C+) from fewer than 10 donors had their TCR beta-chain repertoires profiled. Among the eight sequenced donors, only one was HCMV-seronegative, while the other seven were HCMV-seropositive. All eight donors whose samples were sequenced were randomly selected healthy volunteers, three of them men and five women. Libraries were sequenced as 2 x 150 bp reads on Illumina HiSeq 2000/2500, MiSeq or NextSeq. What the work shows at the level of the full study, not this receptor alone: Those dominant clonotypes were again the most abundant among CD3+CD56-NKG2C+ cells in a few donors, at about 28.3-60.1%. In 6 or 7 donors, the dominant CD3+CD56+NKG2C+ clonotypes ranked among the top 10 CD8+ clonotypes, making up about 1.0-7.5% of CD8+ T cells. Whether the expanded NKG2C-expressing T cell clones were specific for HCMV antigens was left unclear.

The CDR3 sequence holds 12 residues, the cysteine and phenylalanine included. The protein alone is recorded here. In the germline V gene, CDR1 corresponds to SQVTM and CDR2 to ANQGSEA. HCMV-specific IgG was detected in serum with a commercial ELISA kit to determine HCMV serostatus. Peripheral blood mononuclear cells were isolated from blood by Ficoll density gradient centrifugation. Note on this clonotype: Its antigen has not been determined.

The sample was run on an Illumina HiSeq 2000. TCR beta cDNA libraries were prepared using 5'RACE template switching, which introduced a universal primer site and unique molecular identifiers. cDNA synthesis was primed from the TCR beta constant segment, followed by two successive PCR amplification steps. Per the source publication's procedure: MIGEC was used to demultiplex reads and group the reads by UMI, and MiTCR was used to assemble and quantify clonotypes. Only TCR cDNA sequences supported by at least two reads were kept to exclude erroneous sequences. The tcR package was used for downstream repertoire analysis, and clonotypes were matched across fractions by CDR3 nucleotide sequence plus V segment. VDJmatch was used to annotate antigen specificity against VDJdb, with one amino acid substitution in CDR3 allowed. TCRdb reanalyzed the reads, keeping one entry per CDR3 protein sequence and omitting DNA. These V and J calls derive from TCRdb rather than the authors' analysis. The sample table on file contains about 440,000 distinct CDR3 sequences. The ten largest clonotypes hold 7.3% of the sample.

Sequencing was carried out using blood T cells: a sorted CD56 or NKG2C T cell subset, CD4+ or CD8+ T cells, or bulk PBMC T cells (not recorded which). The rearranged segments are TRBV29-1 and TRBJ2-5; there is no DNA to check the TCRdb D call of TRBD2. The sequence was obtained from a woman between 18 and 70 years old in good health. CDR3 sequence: CSALRNQETQYF.